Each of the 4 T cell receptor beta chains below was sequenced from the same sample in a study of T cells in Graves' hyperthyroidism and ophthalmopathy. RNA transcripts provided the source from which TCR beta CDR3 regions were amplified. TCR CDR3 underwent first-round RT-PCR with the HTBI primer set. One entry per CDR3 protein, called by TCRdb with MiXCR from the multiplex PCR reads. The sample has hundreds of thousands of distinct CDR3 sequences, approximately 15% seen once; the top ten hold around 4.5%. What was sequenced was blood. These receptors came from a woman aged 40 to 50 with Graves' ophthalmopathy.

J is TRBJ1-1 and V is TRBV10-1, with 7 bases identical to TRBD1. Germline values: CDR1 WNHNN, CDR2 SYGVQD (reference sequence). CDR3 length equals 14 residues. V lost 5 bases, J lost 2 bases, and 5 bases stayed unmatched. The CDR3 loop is CASSKAGGNTEAFF. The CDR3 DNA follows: TGCGCCAGCAGTAAGGCAGGGGGAAACACTGAAGCTTTCTTT.

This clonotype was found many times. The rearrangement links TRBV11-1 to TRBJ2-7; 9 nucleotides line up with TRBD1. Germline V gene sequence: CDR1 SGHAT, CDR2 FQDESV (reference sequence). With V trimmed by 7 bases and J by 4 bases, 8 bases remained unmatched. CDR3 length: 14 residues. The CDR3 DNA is TGTGCCAGCACCGTGGGACAGGGATCTTACGAGCAGTACTTC. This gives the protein CASTVGQGSYEQYF.

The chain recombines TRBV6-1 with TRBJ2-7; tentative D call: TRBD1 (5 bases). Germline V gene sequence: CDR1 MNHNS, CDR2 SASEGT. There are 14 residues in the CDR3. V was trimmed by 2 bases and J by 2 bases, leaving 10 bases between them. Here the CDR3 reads CASSEQGRTYEQYF. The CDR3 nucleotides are TGTGCCAGCAGTGAACAGGGTCGAACCTACGAGCAGTACTTC.

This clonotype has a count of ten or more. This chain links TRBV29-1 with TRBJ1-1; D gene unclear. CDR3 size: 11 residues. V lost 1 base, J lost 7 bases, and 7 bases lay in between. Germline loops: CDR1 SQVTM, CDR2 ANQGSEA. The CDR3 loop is CSVEGIDEAFF. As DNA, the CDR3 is TGCAGCGTTGAAGGGATTGATGAAGCTTTCTTT.